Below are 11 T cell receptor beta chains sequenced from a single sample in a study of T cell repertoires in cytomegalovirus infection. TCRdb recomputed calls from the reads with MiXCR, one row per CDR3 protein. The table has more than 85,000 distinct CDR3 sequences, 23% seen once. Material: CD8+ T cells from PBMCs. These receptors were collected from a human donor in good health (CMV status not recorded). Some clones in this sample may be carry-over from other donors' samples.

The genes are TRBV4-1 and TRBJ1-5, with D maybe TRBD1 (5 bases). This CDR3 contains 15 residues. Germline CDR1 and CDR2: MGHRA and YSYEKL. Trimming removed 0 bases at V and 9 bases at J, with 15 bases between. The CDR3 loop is CASSQERQPQAPQHF. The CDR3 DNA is TGCGCCAGCAGCCAAGAGCGACAGCCGCAGGCGCCCCAGCATTTT.

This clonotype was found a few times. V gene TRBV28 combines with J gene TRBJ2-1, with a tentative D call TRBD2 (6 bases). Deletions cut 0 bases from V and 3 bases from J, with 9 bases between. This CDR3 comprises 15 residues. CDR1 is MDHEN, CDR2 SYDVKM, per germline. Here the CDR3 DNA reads TGTGCCAGCAGTTTATGGGCGGGAAGCTACAATGAGCAGTTCTTC. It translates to CASSLWAGSYNEQFF.

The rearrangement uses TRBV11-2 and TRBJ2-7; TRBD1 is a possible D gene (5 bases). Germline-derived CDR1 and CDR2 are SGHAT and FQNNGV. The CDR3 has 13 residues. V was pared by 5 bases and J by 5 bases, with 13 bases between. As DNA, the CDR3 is TGTGCCAGCAGCCCCCCAGGGTCAGACGAGCAGTACTTC. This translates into CASSPPGSDEQYF.

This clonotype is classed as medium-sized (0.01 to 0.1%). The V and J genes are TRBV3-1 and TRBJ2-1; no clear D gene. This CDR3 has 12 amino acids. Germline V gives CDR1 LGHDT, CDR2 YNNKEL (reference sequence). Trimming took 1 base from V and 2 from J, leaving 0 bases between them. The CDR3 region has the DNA TGTGCCAGCAGCCAAGCCTACAATGAGCAGTTCTTC. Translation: CASSQAYNEQFF.

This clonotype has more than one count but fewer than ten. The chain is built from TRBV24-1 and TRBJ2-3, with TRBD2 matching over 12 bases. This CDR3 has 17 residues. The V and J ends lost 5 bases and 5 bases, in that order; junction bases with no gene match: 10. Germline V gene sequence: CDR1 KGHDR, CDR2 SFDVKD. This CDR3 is CATSVPPTSGGRDTQYF. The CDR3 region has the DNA TGTGCCACCAGTGTACCACCGACTAGCGGGGGAAGAGATACGCAGTATTTT.

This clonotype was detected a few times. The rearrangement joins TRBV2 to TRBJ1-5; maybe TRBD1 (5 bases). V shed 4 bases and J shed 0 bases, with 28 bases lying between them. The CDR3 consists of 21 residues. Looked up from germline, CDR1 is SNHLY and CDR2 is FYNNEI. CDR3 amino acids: CASSVQMGLFTGDVSNQPQHF. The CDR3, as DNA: TGTGCCAGCAGTGTCCAAATGGGGCTCTTTACAGGAGACGTTAGCAATCAGCCCCAGCATTTT.

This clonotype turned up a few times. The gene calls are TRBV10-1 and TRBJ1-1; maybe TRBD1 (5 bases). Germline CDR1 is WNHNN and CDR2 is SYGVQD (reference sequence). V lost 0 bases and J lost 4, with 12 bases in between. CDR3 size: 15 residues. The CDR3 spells CASSESKGLSTEAFF. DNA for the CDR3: TGCGCCAGCAGTGAGTCAAAGGGGCTGAGCACTGAAGCTTTCTTT.

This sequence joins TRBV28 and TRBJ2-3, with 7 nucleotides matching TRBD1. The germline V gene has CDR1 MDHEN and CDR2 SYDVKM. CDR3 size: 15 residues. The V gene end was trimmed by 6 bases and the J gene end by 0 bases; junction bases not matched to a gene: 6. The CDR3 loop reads CASSPDRASTDTQYF. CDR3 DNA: TGTGCCAGCAGCCCCGACAGGGCTAGCACAGATACGCAGTATTTT. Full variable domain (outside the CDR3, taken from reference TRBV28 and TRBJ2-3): DVKVTQSSRYLVKRTGEKVFLECVQDMDHENMFWYRQDPGLGLRLIYFSYDVKMKEKGDIPEGYSVSREKKERFSLILESASTNQTSMYLCASSPDRASTDTQYFGPGTRLTVL.

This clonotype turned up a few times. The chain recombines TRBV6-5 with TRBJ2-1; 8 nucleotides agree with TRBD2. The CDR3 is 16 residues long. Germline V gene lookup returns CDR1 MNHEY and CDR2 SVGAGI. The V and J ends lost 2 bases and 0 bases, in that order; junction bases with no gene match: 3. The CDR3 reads CASSYGRGGSYNEQFF. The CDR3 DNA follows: TGTGCCAGCAGTTACGGACGGGGGGGCTCCTACAATGAGCAGTTCTTC.

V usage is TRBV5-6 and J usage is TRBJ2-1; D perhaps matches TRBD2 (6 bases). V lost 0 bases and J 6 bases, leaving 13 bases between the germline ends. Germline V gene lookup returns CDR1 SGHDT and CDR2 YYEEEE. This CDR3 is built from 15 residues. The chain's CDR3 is CASSLVRELGNEQFF. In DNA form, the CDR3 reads TGTGCCAGCAGCTTGGTTCGGGAGTTAGGCAATGAGCAGTTCTTC.

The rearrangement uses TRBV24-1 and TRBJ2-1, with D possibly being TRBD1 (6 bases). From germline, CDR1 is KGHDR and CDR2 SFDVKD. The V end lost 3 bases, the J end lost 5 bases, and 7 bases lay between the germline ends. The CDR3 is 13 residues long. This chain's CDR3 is CATSDGTNNEQFF. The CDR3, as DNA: TGTGCCACCAGTGATGGGACAAACAATGAGCAGTTCTTC.